This T cell receptor (beta chain) was obtained from a study of blood T cell repertoires in COVID-19. This CDR3 contains 16 residues. Germline V lookup: CDR1 SEHNR, CDR2 FQNEAQ (reference sequence). The V end was cut by 8 bases, the J end by 6 bases, with 24 bases between. The data were produced by immunoSEQ multiplex PCR, yet TCRdb's version contains in-frame clones alone and is incomplete. The data hold some 330,000 clones, with roughly 86% observed a single time. This sequence originates from a woman aged 25 to 39 with COVID-19, enrolled during active disease. Sample: peripheral blood. The chain has TRBV7-9 and TRBJ2-3; weak D call: TRBD2 (5 bases). CDR3 bases: TGTGCCAGCCGCTCGAACGGGGTGCGGAGACGGGATACGCAGTATTTT. Translation gives CASRSNGVRRRDTQYF. Full variable domain (missing parts from reference TRBV7-9 and TRBJ2-3): DTGVSQNPRHKITKRGQNVTFRCDPISEHNRLYWYRQTLGQGPEFLTYFQNEAQLEKSRLLSDRFSAERPKGSFSTLEIQRTEQGDSAMYLCASRSNGVRRRDTQYFGPGTRLTVL.